This TCR beta chain was identified during a study of blood T cell repertoires in COVID-19. Study background: The samples span acute and convalescent COVID-19 from the United States, Italy and Spain. The cDNA or gDNA used as material had been derived from T cells, B-cell-depleted T cells, or PBMCs.

In the original analysis: Nucleated cell number was recorded as an estimate derived from reference gene primer amplification. Clones were read by immunoSEQ multiplex PCR, and TCRdb kept only the in-frame ones, dropping some. Clone size and V and J calls were adopted from that table, with D and trimming inferred from the DNA. The table records about 150,000 clones, more than 90% of them present only once. The sample consisted of peripheral blood. The receptor comes from a middle-aged man with acute or convalescent COVID-19.

CDR3 in DNA: TGTGCCAGTAGCGAGGACAGGGGCGGGGGGCCCCATCAGCCCCAGCATTTT. Its protein product is CASSEDRGGGPHQPQHF. The chain recombines TRBV19 with TRBJ1-5, with TRBD1 matching 9 bases. Germline loops: CDR1 LNHDA, CDR2 SQIVND (reference sequence). This CDR3 is built from 17 residues. J lost 5 bases, V lost 6 bases, and 14 bases had no gene match. The full variable domain, in which reference TRBV19 and TRBJ1-5 provide the parts outside the CDR3, is DGGITQSPKYLFRKEGQNVTLSCEQNLNHDAMYWYRQDPGQGLRLIYYSQIVNDFQKGDIAEGYSVSREKKESFPLTVTSAQKNPTAFYLCASSEDRGGGPHQPQHFGDGTRLSIL.